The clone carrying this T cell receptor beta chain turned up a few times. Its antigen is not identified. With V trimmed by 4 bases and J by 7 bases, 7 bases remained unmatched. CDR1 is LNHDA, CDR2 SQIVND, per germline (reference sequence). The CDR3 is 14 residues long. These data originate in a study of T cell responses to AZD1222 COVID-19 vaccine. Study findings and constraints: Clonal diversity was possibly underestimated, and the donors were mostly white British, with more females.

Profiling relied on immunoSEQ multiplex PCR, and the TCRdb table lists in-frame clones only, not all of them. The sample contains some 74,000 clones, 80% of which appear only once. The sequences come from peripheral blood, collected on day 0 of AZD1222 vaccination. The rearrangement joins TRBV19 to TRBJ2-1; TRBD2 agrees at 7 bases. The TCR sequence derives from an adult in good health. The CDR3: CASSRASGKNEQFF. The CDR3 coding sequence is TGTGCCAGTAGTAGGGCTAGCGGAAAGAATGAGCAGTTCTTC.